This T cell receptor beta chain was identified during a study of blood T cell repertoires in COVID-19. Study in general: The United States, Italy and Spain supplied acute and convalescent COVID-19 samples.

In the original workflow: Estimated nucleated cell counts came from reference gene primer amplification. Using immunoSEQ multiplex PCR, the repertoire was profiled, and TCRdb retains in-frame clones only, with some absent. That table furnishes V, J and clone size, whereas the DNA furnished D and trimming. Here the sample spans around 91,000 clones, about 85% being singletons. V lost 4 bases, J lost 5 bases, and 14 bases stayed unmatched. Germline CDR1 is SGHRS and CDR2 is YFSETQ. The CDR3 has 17 residues. Sample: peripheral blood. The J gene is TRBJ2-1, the V gene TRBV5-1, with TRBD2 matching 8 bases. This TCR derives from a human donor in a cohort sampled during active COVID-19. The CDR3 DNA reads TGCGCCAGCAGCCTCATACCTGGACTAGCAGGTAACAATGAGCAGTTCTTC. Translation gives CASSLIPGLAGNNEQFF.